This is a list of T cell receptor beta chains from one sample in a study of T cell responses to AZD1222 COVID-19 vaccine. Assay used: immunoSEQ multiplex PCR; TCRdb lists only in-frame clones, some missing. The data hold 150,000 to 200,000 clones, with 80% to 95% observed a single time. The sample here was peripheral blood, taken on day 0 of AZD1222 vaccination. The receptor set was obtained from an adult in good health. Each CDR3 is given with its conserved first and last residue. The D gene is left open where the match is weak. Part of the rows lack a size; the others show once, few, many or a class for expanded clones.

D	V	length	J	size	DNA	CDR3
TRBD1	TRBV7-3	13	TRBJ2-1	once	TGTGCCAGCAGCCCAGGGGGCGACACCGGGTGGTTCTTC	CASSPGGDTGWFF
NA	TRBV2	13	TRBJ1-6	NA	TGTGCCAGCAGCGGGGAGCTGGGTTCACCCCTCCACTTT	CASSGELGSPLHF
NA	TRBV20-1	14	TRBJ1-6	NA	TGCAGTGCTAGTCGGGGGCGCGGTGATTCACCCCTCCACTTT	CSASRGRGDSPLHF
NA	TRBV9	12	TRBJ2-1	once	TGTGCCAGCAGCGTAGGGTTGAATGAGCAGTTCTTC	CASSVGLNEQFF
TRBD2	TRBV7-9	14	TRBJ2-1	NA	TGTGCCAGCAGCCCCCGGGGGGGTAAGGATGAGCAGTTCTTC	CASSPRGGKDEQFF
NA	TRBV5-1	15	TRBJ1-1	NA	TGCGCCAGCAGCCCGGGAATTTTCAAGAACACTGAAGCTTTCTTT	CASSPGIFKNTEAFF
NA	TRBV6-5	14	TRBJ2-7	NA	TGTGCCAGCAGTTACGAAGGATTAAACTACGAGCAGTACTTC	CASSYEGLNYEQYF
NA	TRBV19	14	TRBJ2-3	NA	TGTGCCAGTAAATATCGGTCACCCGCAGATACGCAGTATTTT	CASKYRSPADTQYF
NA	TRBV28	14	TRBJ2-3	NA	TGTGCCAGCAGTTTAGGGGACGGCACAGATACGCAGTATTTT	CASSLGDGTDTQYF
TRBD1	TRBV29-1	12	TRBJ1-6	NA	TGCAGCGTGGGACAGGGGAATTCACCCCTCCACTTT	CSVGQGNSPLHF
NA	TRBV14	14	TRBJ2-3	NA	TGTGCCAGCAGCCTCAGAACCCTAGGAGATACGCAGTATTTT	CASSLRTLGDTQYF
NA	TRBV19	11	TRBJ2-1	NA	TGTGCCAGTAGCGATTACAATGAGCAGTTCTTC	CASSDYNEQFF
NA	TRBV19	16	TRBJ1-5	NA	TGTGCCAGTAGTATAGCGTCCGGAGGACCCAATCAGCCCCAGCATTTT	CASSIASGGPNQPQHF
TRBD2	TRBV7-3	14	TRBJ2-3	NA	TGTGCCAGCAGCTTACACCTAGCGGGGGATACGCAGTATTTT	CASSLHLAGDTQYF
NA	TRBV6-5	13	TRBJ1-2	once	TGTGCCAGCAGTTACTCAGCTAGCCATGGCTACACCTTC	CASSYSASHGYTF
NA	TRBV6-5	14	TRBJ1-6	NA	TGTGCCACCCGAACAGGGAACTATAATTCACCCCTCCACTTT	CATRTGNYNSPLHF
NA	TRBV5-1	14	TRBJ1-2	NA	TGCGCCAGCAGCTTGGCAGGGGTGGGCTATGGCTACACCTTC	CASSLAGVGYGYTF
TRBD1	TRBV4-2	13	TRBJ1-1	NA	TGTGCCAGCAGCCCCGACAGGGTTTCTGAAGCTTTCTTT	CASSPDRVSEAFF
NA	TRBV7-9	11	TRBJ1-2	NA	TGTGCCAGCAGCTCCATTGGCGGCTACACCTTC	CASSSIGGYTF
NA	TRBV7-9	13	TRBJ1-5	NA	TGTGCCAGCAGCTTGAGCGCCAATCAGCCCCAGCATTTT	CASSLSANQPQHF
NA	TRBV28	13	TRBJ2-1	once	TGTGCCAGCCAAACCCCACAACCCAATGAGCAGTTCTTC	CASQTPQPNEQFF
NA	TRBV7-2	15	TRBJ2-1	NA	TGTGCCAGCAGCTTCGACAGAAGCTCCTACAATGAGCAGTTCTTC	CASSFDRSSYNEQFF
TRBD2	TRBV4-1	16	TRBJ2-7	NA	TGCGCCAGCAGCCAAGGGGAAACGGGAGGAAAGGGCGAGCAGTACTTC	CASSQGETGGKGEQYF
TRBD1	TRBV5-1	15	TRBJ1-1	NA	TGCGCCAGCAGCTTGGGGCGGACAGGGAACACTGAAGCTTTCTTT	CASSLGRTGNTEAFF
TRBD1	TRBV27	17	TRBJ1-2	NA	TGTGCCAGCAGCCCCGGGACAGGGGGGCGCTCCCCTCATGGCTACACCTTC	CASSPGTGGRSPHGYTF
NA	TRBV2	11	TRBJ1-5	once	TGTGCCAGCGGAGGAGGCAAGCCCCAGCATTTT	CASGGGKPQHF
NA	TRBV29-1	11	TRBJ2-3	NA	TGCAGCGTCTGGCAGACAGATACGCAGTATTTT	CSVWQTDTQYF
NA	TRBV5-1	15	TRBJ1-2	few	TGCGCCAGCAGTGGAGGGGGTATGGGCAACTATGGCTACACCTTC	CASSGGGMGNYGYTF
NA	TRBV19	13	TRBJ1-1	few	TGTGCCAGTAGTAACTGGGAGAACACTGAAGCTTTCTTT	CASSNWENTEAFF
NA	TRBV7-2	15	TRBJ1-5	NA	TGTGCCAGCAGCTCATTGGATGGGGTGGATCAGCCCCAGCATTTT	CASSSLDGVDQPQHF
TRBD1	TRBV18	17	TRBJ1-2	NA	TGTGCCATTCCCCGGGACAGGGTTATGGCCTACCCCTATGGCTACACCTTC	CAIPRDRVMAYPYGYTF